This T cell receptor (beta chain) appears in the sequencing data of a study of shared clonotypes between healthy human individuals. Study findings and constraints: Naive subsets usually exceeded memory subsets in estimated richness. The study found about 5.1% of naive CD4 clonotypes shared across a handful of donors. Sequencing depth was predicted to influence how clonotypes are shared among donors.

Method: immunoSEQ multiplex PCR; TCRdb's copy keeps in-frame clones and lacks some. The top ten hold roughly 0.61% of the sample, which has about 1.1 million clones, 78% seen once. As concerns this clone: No antigen is known for it. The same CDR3 arises from other DNA sequences in this sample as well.

Healthy HIV-negative adults with no recent acute infections or vaccinations were recruited as donors. The CDR3 loop spans 13 amino acids. V was pared by 4 bases and J by 5 bases, with 3 bases of the junction left unmatched. CDR1 SNHLY and CDR2 FYNNEI come from the germline V gene. Sequencing was carried out using memory CD4+ T cells from PBMCs. Subset reported: CD45RA-negative fraction. The receptor's source is a man between 18 and 29 years old in good health. Some clones in this sample may be carry-over from other donors' samples. The V call is TRBV2, the J call TRBJ1-1; 8 bases are a match to TRBD1. Here the CDR3 reads CASSADRGTEAFF. The CDR3 bases are TGTGCCAGCAGTGCAGACAGGGGAACTGAAGCTTTCTTT. Looking up the rest from reference TRBV2 and TRBJ1-1 gives the full variable domain: EPEVTQTPSHQVTQMGQEVILRCVPISNHLYFYWYRQILGQKVEFLVSFYNNEISEKSEIFDDQFSVERPDGSNFTLKIRSTKLEDSAMYFCASSADRGTEAFFGQGTRLTVV.